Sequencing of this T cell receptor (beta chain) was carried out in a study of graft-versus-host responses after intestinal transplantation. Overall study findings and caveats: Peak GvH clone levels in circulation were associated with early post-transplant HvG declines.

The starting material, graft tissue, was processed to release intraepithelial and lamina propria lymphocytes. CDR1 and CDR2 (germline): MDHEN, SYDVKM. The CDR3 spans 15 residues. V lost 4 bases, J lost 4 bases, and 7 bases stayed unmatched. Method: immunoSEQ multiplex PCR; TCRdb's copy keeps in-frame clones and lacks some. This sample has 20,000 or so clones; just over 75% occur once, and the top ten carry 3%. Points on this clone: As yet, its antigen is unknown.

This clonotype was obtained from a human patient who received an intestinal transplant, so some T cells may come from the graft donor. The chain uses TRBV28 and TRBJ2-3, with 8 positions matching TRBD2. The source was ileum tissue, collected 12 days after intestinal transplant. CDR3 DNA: TGTGCCAGCAGTTCAGCGGGAGAAGGTGCAGATACGCAGTATTTT. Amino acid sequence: CASSSAGEGADTQYF.